Each of the 24 T cell receptor beta chains below was sequenced from the same sample in a study of control samples from healthy donors and cancer patients. This table comes from immunoSEQ multiplex PCR, and its TCRdb copy is limited to in-frame clones, with some not included. The repertoire holds around 140,000 clones, with roughly nine tenths as singletons. Sequenced material: PBMCs. The receptors originated from a man aged 50 to 59 with head and neck cancer.

The J gene is TRBJ2-5, the V gene TRBV11-2; D is unclear. The CDR3 totals 13 residues. Trimming shortened V by 1 base and J by 4 bases, and 7 bases separated the two germline ends. Germline-derived CDR1 and CDR2 are SGHAT and FQNNGV. CDR3 residues: CASSLVFGETQYF. The CDR3 DNA reads TGTGCCAGCAGCTTAGTATTTGGAGAGACCCAGTACTTC.

This chain links TRBV11-2 with TRBJ2-2; TRBD2 agrees at 9 bases. The CDR3 covers 14 residues. The germline V gene encodes CDR1 SGHAT and CDR2 FQNNGV. V trimming: 3 bases; J trimming: 6 bases; junction bases outside the gene matches: 2. Here the CDR3 DNA reads TGTGCCAGCAGCTTTAGCGGGGGCCCCGGGGAGCTGTTTTTT. Its translation is CASSFSGGPGELFF. The whole variable domain, filled in from reference TRBV11-2 and TRBJ2-2, reads EAGVAQSPRYKIIEKRQSVAFWCNPISGHATLYWYQQILGQGPKLLIQFQNNGVVDDSQLPKDRFSAERLKGVDSTLKIQPAKLEDSAVYLCASSFSGGPGELFFGEGSRLTVL.

The V gene is TRBV9, the J gene TRBJ2-3, with 9 nucleotides matching TRBD2. V lost 4 bases and J lost 1; bases outside the gene matches: 10. CDR1 and CDR2 from the germline V gene are SGDLS and YYNGEE. The CDR3 has 17 amino acids. The CDR3 here is CASSSGASGIGTDTQYF. The CDR3 DNA sequence: TGTGCCAGCAGCTCCGGGGCTAGCGGGATCGGCACAGATACGCAGTATTTT.

This clone was counted between two and nine times. The chain has TRBV3-1 (or the pseudogene TRBV3-2) and TRBJ1-6, with 8 positions matching TRBD1. V gave up 4 bases and J gave up 0 bases; unmatched junction bases: 2. The CDR3 consists of 16 residues. Germline V CDR1 and CDR2: LGHDT, YNNKEL (reference sequence). CDR3 nucleotide sequence: TGTGCCAGCAGCCGAACAGGGGGCTCCTATAATTCACCCCTCCACTTT. This translates into CASSRTGGSYNSPLHF.

V usage is TRBV28 and J usage is TRBJ2-7; TRBD2 aligns across 10 bases. With V trimmed by 1 base and J by 5 bases, 11 bases remained unmatched. The germline CDR1 and CDR2 sequences are MDHEN and SYDVKM. The CDR3 contains 17 residues. The CDR3 region is CASSLLEGLAGVDEQYF. CDR3 nucleotides: TGTGCCAGCAGTTTATTGGAAGGGCTAGCGGGAGTCGACGAGCAGTACTTC.

The rearrangement uses TRBV28 and TRBJ1-6; D is ambiguous. Germline V gene data show CDR1 as MDHEN and CDR2 as SYDVKM. V lost 3 bases to trimming and J lost 5 bases, with 11 bases between them. The CDR3 covers 15 residues. DNA of the CDR3: TGTGCCAGCAGTTTTTGGCAGAAGGATAATTCACCCCTCCACTTT. Translating it yields CASSFWQKDNSPLHF.

This sequence joins TRBV28 and TRBJ1-6; the D gene is possibly TRBD1 (5 bases). This CDR3 contains 19 residues. Per germline, CDR1 MDHEN and CDR2 SYDVKM. Trimming took off 3 bases at V and 0 bases at J, with 18 bases between the two ends. DNA for the CDR3: TGTGCCAGCAGTTTCCCGCCTCGCGGGGGAAGCTCCTATAATTCACCCCTCCACTTT. Translation: CASSFPPRGGSSYNSPLHF.

The chain recombines TRBV6-5 with TRBJ1-2; possible D gene TRBD1, 5 bases. Trimming took off 6 bases at V and 4 bases at J, with 12 bases between the two ends. Germline loops: CDR1 MNHEY, CDR2 SVGAGI. This CDR3 region has 13 residues. The CDR3 DNA sequence: TGTGCCAGCAGCCTGGACATATCCTATGGCTACACCTTC. This sequence encodes CASSLDISYGYTF.

Comment on this clone: Other nucleotide sequences in the sample specify the same CDR3. The CDR3: CASSIKGDTEAFF. The DNA for the CDR3 is TGTGCCAGTAGTATAAAGGGGGACACTGAAGCTTTCTTT. This chain joins TRBV19 and TRBJ1-1; D possibly corresponds to TRBD1 (6 bases). Germline values: CDR1 LNHDA, CDR2 SQIVND (reference sequence). This CDR3 is 13 amino acids long. V was clipped by 2 bases and J by 3 bases, with 7 bases between them. Variable domain in full (rest from reference TRBV19 and TRBJ1-1): DGGITQSPKYLFRKEGQNVTLSCEQNLNHDAMYWYRQDPGQGLRLIYYSQIVNDFQKGDIAEGYSVSREKKESFPLTVTSAQKNPTAFYLCASSIKGDTEAFFGQGTRLTVV.

The gene calls are TRBV24-1 and TRBJ2-1; 14 bases line up with TRBD2. The J segment lost 4 bases and the V segment lost 9 bases, leaving 7 bases of the junction unmatched. CDR1 KGHDR and CDR2 SFDVKD come from the germline V gene. The CDR3 is 16 residues long. CDR3 region: CATGTSGGPSYNEQFF. The CDR3 DNA reads as TGTGCCACCGGGACTAGCGGGGGTCCCTCTTACAATGAGCAGTTCTTC.

The CDR3 DNA reads as TGTGCCAGCTCCCCCGACAGGGGGTGGGCTGAAGCTTTCTTT. Protein product: CASSPDRGWAEAFF. The chain has TRBV25-1 and TRBJ1-1, with 9 positions matching TRBD1. The CDR3 sequence is 14 residues long. From germline, CDR1 is MGHDK and CDR2 SYGVNS. Losses at the gene ends were 8 bases for V and 6 bases for J; bases not matched to a gene: 10. The full variable domain, its missing parts supplied by reference TRBV25-1 and TRBJ1-1, is EADIYQTPRYLVIGTGKKITLECSQTMGHDKMYWYQQDPGMELHLIHYSYGVNSTEKGDLSSESTVSRIRTEHFPLTLESARPSHTSQYLCASSPDRGWAEAFFGQGTRLTVV.

The chain uses TRBV6-5 and TRBJ1-4; D call uncertain. The CDR3 is made up of 12 amino acids. Germline V CDR1 and CDR2: MNHEY, SVGAGI. Trimming shortened V by 6 bases and J by 8 bases, and 10 bases separated the two germline ends. CDR3 amino acids: CASRLYDEKLFF. The DNA for the CDR3 is TGTGCCAGCAGGCTTTACGACGAAAAACTGTTTTTT.

The chain uses TRBV5-1 and TRBJ2-7, with TRBD2 matching 10 bases. V dropped 2 bases and J dropped 7; count of bases not matched to a gene: 9. This CDR3 comprises 15 residues. Germline V CDR1 and CDR2: SGHRS, YFSETQ. This chain's CDR3 is CASSFPGLAAPEQYF. CDR3 nucleotide sequence: TGCGCCAGCAGCTTCCCTGGACTAGCGGCCCCTGAGCAGTACTTC. Full variable domain (missing parts from reference TRBV5-1 and TRBJ2-7): KAGVTQTPRYLIKTRGQQVTLSCSPISGHRSVSWYQQTPGQGLQFLFEYFSETQRNKGNFPGRFSGRQFSNSRSEMNVSTLELGDSALYLCASSFPGLAAPEQYFGPGTRLTVT.

This chain joins TRBV2 and TRBJ2-7; 7 nucleotides agree with TRBD1. There are 14 residues in the CDR3. V shed 7 bases and J 3 bases; nucleotides not matched to a gene: 9. Germline-derived CDR1 and CDR2 are SNHLY and FYNNEI. CDR3 loop: CASNPGQSFYEQYF. In DNA form, the CDR3 reads TGTGCCAGCAATCCGGGACAGTCCTTCTACGAGCAGTACTTC.

The chain uses TRBV27 and TRBJ1-1; D remains ambiguous. Germline CDR1 and CDR2: MNHEY and SMNVEV (reference sequence). V shed 5 bases and J shed 5 bases, with 15 bases lying between them. The CDR3 totals 14 residues. Here the CDR3 DNA reads TGTGCCAGCAGTCCCAGTGTAGGGCAGACTGAAGCTTTCTTT. Protein sequence: CASSPSVGQTEAFF.

This chain links TRBV9 with TRBJ2-1; possibly TRBD1 for D (5 bases). The CDR3 length is 15 residues. Trimming took 4 bases from V and 5 from J, leaving 16 bases between them. Germline CDR1 reads SGDLS; CDR2 reads YYNGEE. CDR3 sequence (DNA): TGTGCCAGCAGCCCCAGTACGCGACAGCACAATGAGCAGTTCTTC. Protein sequence: CASSPSTRQHNEQFF.

This chain joins TRBV6-6 and TRBJ2-7; TRBD1 matches at 7 bases. Germline V lookup: CDR1 MNHNY, CDR2 SVGAGI (reference sequence). CDR3 length: 15 amino acids. The junction had 11 bases not matched to a gene; V was cut back by 6 bases and J by 3 bases. DNA of the CDR3: TGTGCCAGCAGCATCAACAGGGGTTGGGGCTACGAGCAGTACTTC. This encodes CASSINRGWGYEQYF.

The chain links TRBV5-4 to TRBJ2-5; TRBD1 aligns across 9 bases. The germline gives CDR1 SGHNT, CDR2 YYREEE (reference sequence). V shed 0 bases, J shed 1 base, and the junction held 4 bases outside the gene matches. The CDR3 length is 16 residues. CDR3 loop: CASSLGGTGTQETQYF. The DNA of the CDR3 is TGTGCCAGCAGCTTGGGTGGGACAGGGACCCAAGAGACCCAGTACTTC.

The V and J genes are TRBV5-1 and TRBJ1-3; D is possibly TRBD1 (5 bases). V lost 0 bases, J lost 1 base, and 11 bases lay in between. CDR3 size: 16 residues. Germline V gene data show CDR1 as SGHRS and CDR2 as YFSETQ. The CDR3 loop reads CASSLGGVPSGNTIYF. Written as DNA, the CDR3 is TGCGCCAGCAGCTTGGGAGGGGTGCCTTCTGGAAACACCATATATTTT.

The chain is built from TRBV27 and TRBJ1-6; D perhaps matches TRBD1 (5 bases). Trimming took 7 bases from V and 6 from J, leaving 10 bases between them. The germline V gene encodes CDR1 MNHEY and CDR2 SMNVEV (reference sequence). This CDR3 comprises 13 residues. CDR3 in amino acids: CASNSGVNSPLHF. CDR3 DNA sequence: TGTGCCAGCAACTCGGGGGTTAATTCACCCCTCCACTTT.

J is TRBJ2-1 and V is TRBV4-1, with a tentative D call TRBD1 (5 bases). From germline, CDR1 is MGHRA and CDR2 YSYEKL. V was shortened by 0 bases and J by 0 bases, with 6 bases between the two germline ends. This CDR3 has 15 residues. Here the CDR3 DNA reads TGCGCCAGCAGCCAAGACAGGGCCTCCTACAATGAGCAGTTCTTC. Translated, it gives CASSQDRASYNEQFF.

The chain couples TRBV29-1 to TRBJ1-2; TRBD1 matches at 7 bases. Trimming took 7 bases from V and 7 from J; bases not matched to a gene: 12. The CDR3 runs to 13 residues. Per the germline V gene, CDR1 is SQVTM and CDR2 is ANQGSEA. The CDR3 DNA reads as TGCAGCGCTAAAAACAACAGGGGAAGTGGCTACACCTTC. Translating it yields CSAKNNRGSGYTF.

The chain uses TRBV11-2 and TRBJ2-7, with D hard to call. CDR3 size: 15 residues. Trimming stripped 1 base from V and 0 bases from J, with 10 bases between. Germline values: CDR1 SGHAT, CDR2 FQNNGV. In nucleotides, the CDR3 is TGTGCCAGCAGCTTAGGGGGTCCGAGCTCCTACGAGCAGTACTTC. Encoded protein: CASSLGGPSSYEQYF.

This chain connects TRBV4-1 to TRBJ2-3, with 10 bases lining up with TRBD1. After removal of 7 bases from V and 4 bases from J, the junction contained 8 bases not matched to a gene. The germline gives CDR1 MGHRA, CDR2 YSYEKL. The CDR3 length is 15 residues. The CDR3 bases are TGCGCCAGCACCCAGGACAGGGGGACGTCAGATACGCAGTATTTT. Residues: CASTQDRGTSDTQYF.